These 24 T cell receptor beta chains were sequenced from one sample in a study of early T cells in non-severe SARS-CoV-2 infection. MiXCR was run by TCRdb on the 5' RACE reads, yielding one entry per CDR3 protein. Counted here are about 52,000 distinct CDR3 sequences, 8.2% occurring once; the ten biggest clones make up roughly 4.2%. The sample comprised whole blood. The receptors here all came from an adult who was a healthcare worker with PCR-confirmed SARS-CoV-2 infection or an uninfected control (not recorded which).

V usage is TRBV5-1 and J usage is TRBJ2-3; D gene uncertain. CDR1 is SGHRS, CDR2 YFSETQ, per germline. The CDR3 loop spans 14 amino acids. V lost 1 base to trimming and J lost 2 bases, with 8 bases between them. Here the CDR3 DNA reads TGCGCCAGCAGCTTGAGCCGGCTCACAGATACGCAGTATTTT. It translates to CASSLSRLTDTQYF.

The sample holds a few counts of this clonotype. CDR3 sequence: CASKPGRGQHYTDTQYF. CDR3 sequence (DNA): TGTGCCAGCAAACCGGGAAGGGGACAGCATTACACAGATACGCAGTATTTT. This chain joins TRBV6-6 and TRBJ2-3, with 7 nucleotides matching TRBD1. V shed 7 bases and J 2 bases; nucleotides not matched to a gene: 15. Germline V gene data show CDR1 as MNHNY and CDR2 as SVGAGI (reference sequence). CDR3 length: 17 amino acids.

The chain uses TRBV5-1 and TRBJ2-7; TRBD1 matches 8 bases. With V trimmed by 1 base and J by 5 bases, 5 bases remained unmatched. Germline V lookup: CDR1 SGHRS, CDR2 YFSETQ. The CDR3 is 14 residues long. DNA for the CDR3: TGCGCCAGCAGCTTGCAGGGGGCCAGGAACGAGCAGTACTTC. As protein: CASSLQGARNEQYF.

This clonotype was seen at least ten times. The chain combines TRBV29-1 with TRBJ1-2; D remains unclear. The CDR3 has 13 amino acids. CDR1 is SQVTM and CDR2 is ANQGSEA in the germline V gene. With 3 bases removed from V and 8 bases from J, the gap between germline ends came to 16 bases. The CDR3 coding sequence is TGCAGCGTTGATACTACAAGTTCAGGCGGCTACACCTTC. Protein: CSVDTTSSGGYTF.

There are a few counts of this clonotype. The chain combines TRBV5-1 with TRBJ2-1; D unclear. V dropped 0 bases and J dropped 8 bases, with 12 bases sitting between them. Germline CDR1 reads SGHRS; CDR2 reads YFSETQ. CDR3 length: 14 amino acids. The CDR3 loop is CASSLGPPVDEQFF. The CDR3 bases are TGCGCCAGCAGCTTGGGCCCGCCGGTCGATGAGCAGTTCTTC.

The chain combines TRBV11-1 with TRBJ2-1; maybe TRBD1 (5 bases). The CDR3 is 16 residues long. Germline lookup yields CDR1 SGHAT and CDR2 FQDESV (reference sequence). V gave up 5 bases and J gave up 7 bases, with 21 bases separating them. CDR3 DNA: TGTGCCAGCAGCGAACACCGGGCCGACAGAAAAAATGAGCAGTTCTTC. It translates to CASSEHRADRKNEQFF.

This clonotype has more than one count but fewer than ten. The genes are TRBV9 and TRBJ2-2; TRBD2 matches at 7 bases. J was trimmed by 6 bases and V by 0 bases; bases with no gene match: 5. This CDR3 has 15 residues. Germline-derived CDR1 and CDR2 are SGDLS and YYNGEE. CDR3 nucleotides: TGTGCCAGCAGCGTAGAGTCAGGGAGGGCCGGGGAGCTGTTTTTT. It is translated as CASSVESGRAGELFF.

The chain is built from TRBV5-1 and TRBJ2-7; no definite D call. V was shortened by 9 bases and J by 2 bases, with 15 bases between the two germline ends. Germline CDR1 and CDR2: SGHRS and YFSETQ. The CDR3 totals 13 residues. CDR3 sequence: CATSLEMPYEQYF. In DNA, the CDR3 is TGCGCCACCAGTCTCGAAATGCCCTACGAGCAGTACTTC.

This clonotype was seen many times. The chain joins TRBV6-1 to TRBJ1-2, with D maybe TRBD1 (5 bases). This CDR3 comprises 13 residues. Germline loops: CDR1 MNHNS, CDR2 SASEGT. V was pared by 11 bases and J by 8 bases, with 21 bases between. CDR3 in amino acids: CAVSPRDEEGYTF. The CDR3 region has the DNA TGTGCCGTCTCCCCCAGGGATGAGGAAGGCTACACCTTC.

This clonotype has a handful of counts. CDR3 sequence (DNA): TGTGCCAGCAGCCAGGCGGCGGGACTATCCTACGAGCAGTACTTC. Its protein product is CASSQAAGLSYEQYF. The rearrangement joins TRBV3-1 to TRBJ2-7; 7 positions match TRBD2. The CDR3 is made up of 15 amino acids. Germline values: CDR1 LGHDT, CDR2 YNNKEL (reference sequence). Germline trimming cut 3 bases from V and 1 base from J; bases unmatched to any gene: 6.

The V and J genes are TRBV14 and TRBJ2-2, with D perhaps TRBD1 (6 bases). The CDR3 is 14 residues long. The V and J ends lost 3 bases and 3 bases respectively, with 8 bases between them. Germline values: CDR1 SGHDN, CDR2 FVKESK. The CDR3 sequence is CASSQRTDTGELFF. CDR3 nucleotide sequence: TGTGCCAGCAGCCAGAGGACAGACACCGGGGAGCTGTTTTTT.

The chain uses TRBV7-9 and TRBJ2-1, with 15 bases identical to TRBD2. This CDR3 has 15 amino acids. V was clipped by 5 bases and J by 7 bases; unmatched bases: 3. Germline CDR1 reads SEHNR; CDR2 reads FQNEAQ (reference sequence). The CDR3 nucleotides read TGTGCCAGCAGCCGCGGACTAGCGGGAGGGAATGAGCAGTTCTTC. It translates to CASSRGLAGGNEQFF.

This clonotype was detected many times. J is TRBJ2-1 and V is TRBV20-1; 9 bases match TRBD1. V was clipped by 5 bases and J by 3 bases; unmatched bases: 2. The CDR3 contains 13 residues. CDR1 and CDR2 (germline): DFQATT, SNEGSKA (reference sequence). CDR3 coding DNA: TGCAGTGCTGGGGACAGGGACTACAATGAGCAGTTCTTC. Its translation is CSAGDRDYNEQFF.

The sample holds a few counts of this clonotype. V is TRBV10-3 and J is TRBJ2-3; 10 positions match TRBD2. CDR1 and CDR2 (germline): ENHRY, SYGVKD. This CDR3 comprises 16 residues. Losses at the gene ends were 3 bases for V and 2 bases for J; bases not matched to a gene: 5. The CDR3 DNA reads TGTGCCATCAGTGACCAAACTAGCGGGGTCACAGATACGCAGTATTTT. This encodes CAISDQTSGVTDTQYF.

The chain uses TRBV5-1 and TRBJ1-2, with no clear D. Trimming stripped 0 bases from V and 6 bases from J, with 9 bases between. Per germline, CDR1 SGHRS and CDR2 YFSETQ. The CDR3 consists of 13 residues. This CDR3 reads CASSLERSDGYTF. The CDR3 region has the DNA TGCGCCAGCAGCTTGGAACGGTCCGATGGCTACACCTTC.

The table lists this clonotype with many counts. This sequence joins TRBV12-3 or TRBV12-4 and TRBJ1-2; 10 bases fit TRBD1. Unmatched junction bases numbered 0, after V lost 3 bases and J lost 5 bases. This CDR3 comprises 13 residues. The CDR3 is CASSLDRGYGYTF. CDR3 sequence (DNA): TGTGCCAGCAGTTTGGACAGGGGGTATGGCTACACCTTC.

The chain carries TRBV7-3 and TRBJ2-2; 7 bases are a match to TRBD2. The CDR3 is 15 residues long. The junction had 7 bases not matched to a gene; V was cut back by 5 bases and J by 4 bases. Looked up from germline, CDR1 is SGHTA and CDR2 is FQGTGA. The CDR3 region is CASSNLAEPTGELFF. The CDR3 nucleotides read TGTGCCAGCAGCAACCTAGCGGAGCCCACCGGGGAGCTGTTTTTT.

This clonotype occurred many times. V gene TRBV18 combines with J gene TRBJ2-7; 9 nucleotides align to TRBD1. Germline values: CDR1 KGHSH, CDR2 LQKENI. The CDR3 has 15 residues. Germline trimming cut 5 bases from V and 1 base from J; bases unmatched to any gene: 6. The CDR3, as DNA: TGTGCCAGCTCATATGACAGGGGGAGTTCCTACGAGCAGTACTTC. It encodes CASSYDRGSSYEQYF.

The chain carries TRBV20-1 and TRBJ1-1; 8 bases fit TRBD1. The CDR3 has 15 residues. J was trimmed by 4 bases and V by 3 bases; bases with no gene match: 10. Germline CDR1 is DFQATT and CDR2 is SNEGSKA (reference sequence). In DNA, the CDR3 is TGCAGTGCTAGCCCGGACAGGGCAGGGGTCACTGAAGCTTTCTTT. Encoded protein: CSASPDRAGVTEAFF.

The table lists this clonotype with a few counts. The chain joins TRBV27 to TRBJ1-5, with 7 bases lining up with TRBD1. This CDR3 spans 14 amino acids. The V gene's germline CDR1 is MNHEY and CDR2 SMNVEV (reference sequence). V lost 4 bases to trimming and J lost 5 bases; unmatched junction nucleotides: 5. The CDR3 sequence is CASSYGRGDQPQHF. In nucleotides, the CDR3 is TGTGCCAGCAGTTATGGCAGGGGGGATCAGCCCCAGCATTTT.

This clonotype appeared many times. This rearrangement joins TRBV7-2 to TRBJ2-3; D gene unclear. The CDR3 has 11 residues. Germline loops: CDR1 SGHTA, CDR2 FQGNSA. The ends were cut back, 8 bases at V and 2 bases at J, with 5 bases in the middle. The CDR3 sequence is CASSNTDTQYF. CDR3 bases: TGTGCCAGCTCCAACACAGATACGCAGTATTTT.

This clonotype was seen a handful of times. The CDR3 coding sequence is TGTGCCAGCAGGATTAGCGGGGCCACCGGGGAGCTGTTTTTT. Amino acids: CASRISGATGELFF. This chain connects TRBV28 to TRBJ2-2, with 8 bases lining up with TRBD2. J lost 4 bases, V lost 6 bases, and 4 bases had no gene match. This CDR3 region has 14 residues. Germline V gene sequence: CDR1 MDHEN, CDR2 SYDVKM.

This clonotype was seen ten or more times. The chain couples TRBV6-1 to TRBJ2-7; D is perhaps TRBD1 or TRBD2 (6 bases each). The CDR3 is 14 residues long. Germline CDR1 and CDR2: MNHNS and SASEGT. Trimming left V 2 bases short and J 6 bases short, with 14 bases between. The CDR3 sequence: CASSERGARGEQYF. The DNA of the CDR3 is TGTGCCAGCAGTGAAAGGGGGGCTCGTGGCGAGCAGTACTTC.

The chain has TRBV3-2 and TRBJ1-2. TRBV3-2 is deemed a pseudogene. The CDR3 sequence is 13 residues long. The CDR3 loop reads CASSQINERGYTF. CDR3 coding DNA: TGTGCCAGCAGCCAAATTAACGAGAGGGGCTACACCTTC.